This T cell receptor (beta chain) emerged from a study of beta chain features in type 1 diabetes. The wider study: There was similarity between patients and healthy donors in age, gender and cell yields. Taken together, all samples contributed roughly 100 million examined sorted cells.

A sort by CD45RO/CCR7/CD25/CD127/CD95/CD27 yielded CD4+ naive, central memory, regulatory and stem cell-like memory cells. This clone was detected a few times. Its antigen remains unknown. Expressed TCRB transcripts were sequenced because the entire RNA isolate underwent reverse transcription. Measured with immunoSEQ multiplex PCR; TCRdb has only the in-frame clones, and not every one. The table lists under 350,000 clones, around 7.8% of them singletons, with roughly 0.94% in the top ten. Points from the study as a whole: Type 1 diabetes patients had fewer VDJ junction insertions and more deletions.

The sample taken for sequencing was central memory CD4+ T cells from blood. This receptor was obtained from a woman aged 18-30 years in good health.

DNA of the CDR3: TGCGCCAGCAGCTTGAATCCAAACGGCGGTGAAAAACTGTTTTTT. This codes for CASSLNPNGGEKLFF. V usage is TRBV5-1 and J usage is TRBJ1-4; D call uncertain. Trimming removed 1 base at V and 7 bases at J, with 14 bases between. CDR1 is SGHRS and CDR2 is YFSETQ in the germline V gene. The CDR3 extends over 15 amino acids. The full variable domain, its missing parts supplied by reference TRBV5-1 and TRBJ1-4, is KAGVTQTPRYLIKTRGQQVTLSCSPISGHRSVSWYQQTPGQGLQFLFEYFSETQRNKGNFPGRFSGRQFSNSRSEMNVSTLELGDSALYLCASSLNPNGGEKLFFGSGTQLSVL.